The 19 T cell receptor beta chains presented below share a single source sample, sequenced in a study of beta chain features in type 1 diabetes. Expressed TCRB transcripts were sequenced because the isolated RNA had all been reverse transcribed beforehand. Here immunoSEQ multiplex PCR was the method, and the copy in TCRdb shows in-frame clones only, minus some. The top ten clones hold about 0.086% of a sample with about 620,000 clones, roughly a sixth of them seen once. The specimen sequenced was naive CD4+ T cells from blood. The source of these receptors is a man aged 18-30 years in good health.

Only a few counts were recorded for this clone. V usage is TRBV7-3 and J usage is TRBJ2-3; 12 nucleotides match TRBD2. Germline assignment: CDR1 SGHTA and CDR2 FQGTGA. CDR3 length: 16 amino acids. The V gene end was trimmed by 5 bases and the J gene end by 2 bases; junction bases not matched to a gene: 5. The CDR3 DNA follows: TGTGCCAGCAGCCCCGGGACTAGCGGGTCCACAGATACGCAGTATTTT. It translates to CASSPGTSGSTDTQYF.

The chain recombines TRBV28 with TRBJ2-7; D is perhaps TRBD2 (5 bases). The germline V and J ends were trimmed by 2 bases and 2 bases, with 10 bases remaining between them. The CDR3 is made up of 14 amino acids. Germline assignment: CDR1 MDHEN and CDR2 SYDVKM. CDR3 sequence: CASSLGGPPYEQYF. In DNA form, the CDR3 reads TGTGCCAGCAGTTTAGGAGGTCCTCCCTACGAGCAGTACTTC.

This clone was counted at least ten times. CDR3 coding DNA: TGTGCCAGCAGCAAACGCGAGACCCAGTACTTC. Translated, it gives CASSKRETQYF. The chain couples TRBV21-1 to TRBJ2-5. TRBV21-1 is marked as a pseudogene. The length of the CDR3 is 11 residues.

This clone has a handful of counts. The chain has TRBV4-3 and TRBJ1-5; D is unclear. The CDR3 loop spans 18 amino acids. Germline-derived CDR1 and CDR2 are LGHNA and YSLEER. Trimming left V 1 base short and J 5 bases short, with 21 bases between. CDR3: CASSQALAGALGHQPQHF. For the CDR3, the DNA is TGCGCCAGCAGCCAAGCTCTTGCGGGAGCCCTTGGTCATCAGCCCCAGCATTTT.

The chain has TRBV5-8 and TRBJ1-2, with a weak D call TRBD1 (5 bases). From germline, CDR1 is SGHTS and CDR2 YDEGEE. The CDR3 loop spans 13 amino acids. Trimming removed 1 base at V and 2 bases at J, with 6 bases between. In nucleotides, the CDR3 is TGTGCCAGCAGCTTGCCAGGGAACTATGGCTACACCTTC. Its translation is CASSLPGNYGYTF.

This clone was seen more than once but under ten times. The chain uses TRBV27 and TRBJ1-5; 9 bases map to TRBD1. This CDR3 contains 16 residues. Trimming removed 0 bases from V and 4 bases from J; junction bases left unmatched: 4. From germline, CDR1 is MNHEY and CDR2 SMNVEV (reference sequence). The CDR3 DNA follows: TGTGCCAGCAGTTTATCCACAGGGGGCTTTAATCAGCCCCAGCATTTT. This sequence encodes CASSLSTGGFNQPQHF.

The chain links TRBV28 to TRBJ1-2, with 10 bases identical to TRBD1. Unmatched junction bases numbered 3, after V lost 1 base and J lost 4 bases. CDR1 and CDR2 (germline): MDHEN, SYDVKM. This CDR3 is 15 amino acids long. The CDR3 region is CASSLFRTGGYGYTF. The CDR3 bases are TGTGCCAGCAGTTTATTCCGGACAGGGGGCTATGGCTACACCTTC.

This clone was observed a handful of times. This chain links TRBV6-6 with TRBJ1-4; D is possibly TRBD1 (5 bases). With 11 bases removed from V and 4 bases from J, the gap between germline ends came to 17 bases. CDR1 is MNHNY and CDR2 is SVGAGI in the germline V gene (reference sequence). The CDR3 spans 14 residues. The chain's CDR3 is CAGAQGRFNEKLFF. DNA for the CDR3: TGTGCCGGTGCGCAGGGTCGATTTAATGAAAAACTGTTTTTT.

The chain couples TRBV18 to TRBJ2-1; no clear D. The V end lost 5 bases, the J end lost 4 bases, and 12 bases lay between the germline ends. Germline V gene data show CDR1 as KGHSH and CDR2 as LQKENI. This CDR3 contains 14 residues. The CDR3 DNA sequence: TGTGCCAGCTCATATGGGAATAGGTACAATGAGCAGTTCTTC. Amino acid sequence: CASSYGNRYNEQFF.

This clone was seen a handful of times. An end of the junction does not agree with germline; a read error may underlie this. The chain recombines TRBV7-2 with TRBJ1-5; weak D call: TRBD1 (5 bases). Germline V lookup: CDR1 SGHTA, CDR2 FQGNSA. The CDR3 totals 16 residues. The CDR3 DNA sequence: TGTGCCAGCAGCGTAGCGGTCAGGGCGGGCAATCAGCCCCAGCATTTT. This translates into CASSVAVRAGNQPQHF.

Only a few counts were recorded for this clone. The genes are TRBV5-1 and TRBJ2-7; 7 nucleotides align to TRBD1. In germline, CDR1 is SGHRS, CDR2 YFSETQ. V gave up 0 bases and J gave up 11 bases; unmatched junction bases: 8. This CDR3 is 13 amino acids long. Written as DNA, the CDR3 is TGCGCCAGCAGCTTGGGACAGGGACACCAGGAGTACTTC. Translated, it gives CASSLGQGHQEYF.

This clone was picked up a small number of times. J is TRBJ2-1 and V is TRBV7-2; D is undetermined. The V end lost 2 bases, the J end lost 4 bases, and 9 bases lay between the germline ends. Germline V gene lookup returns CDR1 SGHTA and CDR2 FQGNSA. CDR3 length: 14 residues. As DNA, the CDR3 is TGTGCCAGCAGCTTATCTGGGCAATACAATGAGCAGTTCTTC. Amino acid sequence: CASSLSGQYNEQFF.

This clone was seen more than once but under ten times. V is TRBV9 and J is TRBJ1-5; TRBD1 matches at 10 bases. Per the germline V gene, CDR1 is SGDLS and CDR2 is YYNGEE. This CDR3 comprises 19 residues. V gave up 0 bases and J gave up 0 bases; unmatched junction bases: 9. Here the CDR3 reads CASSVGPGQGPYSNQPQHF. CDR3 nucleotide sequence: TGTGCCAGCAGCGTAGGTCCGGGACAGGGGCCCTATAGCAATCAGCCCCAGCATTTT.

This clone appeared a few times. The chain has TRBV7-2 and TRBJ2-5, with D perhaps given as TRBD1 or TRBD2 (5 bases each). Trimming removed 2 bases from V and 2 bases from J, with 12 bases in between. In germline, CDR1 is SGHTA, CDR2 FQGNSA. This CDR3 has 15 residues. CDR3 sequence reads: CASSLISWGQETQYF. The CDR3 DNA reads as TGTGCCAGCAGCTTAATCAGCTGGGGGCAAGAGACCCAGTACTTC.

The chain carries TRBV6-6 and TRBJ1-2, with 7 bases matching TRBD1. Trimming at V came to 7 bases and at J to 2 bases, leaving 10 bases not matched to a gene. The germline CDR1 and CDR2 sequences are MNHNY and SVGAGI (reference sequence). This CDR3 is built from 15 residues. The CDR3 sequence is CASKRDREINYGYTF. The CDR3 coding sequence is TGTGCCAGCAAAAGAGACAGGGAGATCAACTATGGCTACACCTTC.

CDR3 protein: CASSIRTGPTDTQYF. CDR3 sequence (DNA): TGTGCCAGCAGCATCCGGACAGGGCCCACAGATACGCAGTATTTT. V and J are TRBV7-2 and TRBJ2-3; TRBD1 matches 8 bases. The trim removed 5 bases at V and 2 bases at J, leaving 6 bases unmatched. CDR3 size: 15 residues. Germline CDR1 and CDR2: SGHTA and FQGNSA.

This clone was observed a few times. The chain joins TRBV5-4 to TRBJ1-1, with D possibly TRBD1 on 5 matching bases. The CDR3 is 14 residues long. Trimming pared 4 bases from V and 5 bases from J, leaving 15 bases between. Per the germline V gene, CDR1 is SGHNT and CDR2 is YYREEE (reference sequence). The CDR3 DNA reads TGTGCCAGCAGCCTCCCGGGGCTTGGGACTGAAGCTTTCTTT. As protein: CASSLPGLGTEAFF.

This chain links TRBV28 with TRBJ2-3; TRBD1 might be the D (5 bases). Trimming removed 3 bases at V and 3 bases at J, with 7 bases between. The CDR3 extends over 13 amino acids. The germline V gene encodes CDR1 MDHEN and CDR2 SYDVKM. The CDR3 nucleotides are TGTGCCAGCAGTTTCCCAGGGACAGATACGCAGTATTTT. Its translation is CASSFPGTDTQYF.

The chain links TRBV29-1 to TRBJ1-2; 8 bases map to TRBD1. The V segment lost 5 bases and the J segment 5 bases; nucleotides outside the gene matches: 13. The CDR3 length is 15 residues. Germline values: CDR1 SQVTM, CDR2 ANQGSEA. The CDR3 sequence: CSVRDRGYFGYGYTF. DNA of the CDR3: TGCAGCGTTCGCGACAGGGGTTACTTTGGGTATGGCTACACCTTC.